This T cell receptor beta chain was sequenced in a study of blood T cell repertoires in COVID-19. Study-level background: COVID-19 samples from acute and convalescent phases originated in the United States, Italy and Spain.

CDR1 and CDR2 (germline): SGHNT, YENEEA. CDR3 size: 14 residues. The V and J ends lost 5 bases and 4 bases, in that order; junction bases with no gene match: 4. Some clones are missing from TCRdb's copy, which holds only in-frame ones; the method was immunoSEQ multiplex PCR. The sample carries 250,000 to 300,000 clones, roughly 88% recorded once. This chain uses TRBV11-3 with TRBJ2-1, with 8 positions matching TRBD2. This sequence originates from a woman aged 40 to 49 with acute COVID-19. Sequencing was carried out using PBMCs or T cells enriched from blood (not recorded which). The CDR3 protein is CASSVSGRYNEQFF. The DNA for the CDR3 is TGTGCCAGCAGCGTAAGCGGGAGATACAATGAGCAGTTCTTC.